Included here is one T cell receptor beta chain sequence, with context. For every subset, genomic DNA was evenly distributed across several immunoSEQ plates. Here immunoSEQ multiplex PCR was the method, and the copy in TCRdb shows in-frame clones only, minus some. The profile shows over 95,000 clones, over 40% of them singletons. This sample is drawn from a study of shared clonotypes between healthy human individuals. The CDR3 is 17 residues long. V dropped 4 bases and J dropped 2 bases, with 20 bases sitting between them. Germline CDR1 and CDR2: SGHRS and YFSETQ. This clonotype was sampled from a woman in her 40s in good health. Some clones in this sample may be carry-over from other donors' samples. The chain has TRBV5-1 and TRBJ2-3; possibly TRBD1 or TRBD2 for D (5 bases each). Sequenced material: PBMCs. The chain's CDR3 is CASSPPNRGRLTDTQYF. CDR3 DNA: TGCGCCAGCAGCCCCCCCAATAGGGGACGACTCACAGATACGCAGTATTTT. The full variable domain, rest sourced from reference TRBV5-1 and TRBJ2-3, is KAGVTQTPRYLIKTRGQQVTLSCSPISGHRSVSWYQQTPGQGLQFLFEYFSETQRNKGNFPGRFSGRQFSNSRSEMNVSTLELGDSALYLCASSPPNRGRLTDTQYFGPGTRLTVL.